This TCR beta chain appears in the sequencing data of a study of blood T cell repertoires in COVID-19. Across the whole study: Nucleic acid was either cDNA or gDNA, and it came from T cells, B-cell-depleted T cells, or PBMCs.

This clone has only a few counts. Germline assignment: CDR1 SGDLS and CDR2 YYNGEE. Trimming cost V 1 base and J 1 base, with 8 bases left between them. The CDR3 consists of 15 residues. Only in-frame clones appear in the TCRdb table, and some are missing; sequencing was by immunoSEQ multiplex PCR. The profile shows over 200,000 clones, around 91% of them singletons. The chain is built from TRBV9 and TRBJ2-2, with D perhaps TRBD1 (5 bases). The sample comprised peripheral blood. This TCR came from a woman aged 35 to 49 with acute or convalescent COVID-19. The CDR3 region is CASSVLTENTGELFF. Here the CDR3 DNA reads TGTGCCAGCAGCGTATTGACAGAGAACACCGGGGAGCTGTTTTTT.